The rows below give T cell receptor beta chains drawn from one sample of a study of shared clonotypes between healthy human individuals. Some clones are missing from TCRdb's copy, which holds only in-frame ones; the method was immunoSEQ multiplex PCR. The sample lists some 530,000 clones, approximately 78% occurring once. The sample consisted of PBMCs. The receptors originated from a woman aged 35 to 49 in good health. Some clones in this sample may be carry-over from other donors' samples. Each CDR3 is given with its conserved first and last residue. Each record gives: clone size, J gene, D gene, V gene, CDR3 DNA, CDR3 protein. A D gene is named only where the DNA matches it firmly. Clone size is given for some rows only: seen once, a few or many times, or a class if the clone is expanded.

size: many; J: TRBJ2-3; D: -; V: TRBV29-1; DNA: TGCAGCGTTGAAGGGGCCCGAGGCGGCACAGATACGCAGTATTTT; CDR3: CSVEGARGGTDTQYF
size: -; J: TRBJ2-7; D: -; V: TRBV19; DNA: TGTGCCAGTAGTATAAGGGCTAGCGCGACCTACGAGCAGTACTTC; CDR3: CASSIRASATYEQYF
size: -; J: TRBJ2-7; D: -; V: TRBV18; DNA: TGTGCCAGCTCACCAGCAGGGTACGAGCAGTACTTC; CDR3: CASSPAGYEQYF
size: few; J: TRBJ2-1; D: TRBD2; V: TRBV2; DNA: TGTGCCAGCAGTGAAATAGCGGGAGGTGATAGATACAATGAGCAGTTCTTC; CDR3: CASSEIAGGDRYNEQFF
size: -; J: TRBJ2-5; D: TRBD2; V: TRBV11-2; DNA: TGTGCCAGCAGTCATAGGGCCCCGGGCACTAGCGGTCAAGAGACCCAGTACTTC; CDR3: CASSHRAPGTSGQETQYF
size: few; J: TRBJ2-1; D: TRBD2; V: TRBV29-1; DNA: TGCAGCGTTGCTAGCGGGAGCAATGAGCAGTTCTTC; CDR3: CSVASGSNEQFF
size: -; J: TRBJ2-5; D: -; V: TRBV18; DNA: TGCGCCAGCTCACCACCGTCCGGCCGGGAGACCCAGTACTTC; CDR3: CASSPPSGRETQYF
size: -; J: TRBJ2-7; D: TRBD2; V: TRBV10-3; DNA: TGTGCCATCAGTGATTTAGCGGGTCATGCGCAGTACTTC; CDR3: CAISDLAGHAQYF
size: -; J: TRBJ2-7; D: -; V: TRBV27; DNA: TGTGCCAGCAGTTTTTTTCCGGAGCCCTACGAGCAGTACTTC; CDR3: CASSFFPEPYEQYF
size: -; J: TRBJ2-5; D: TRBD2; V: TRBV15; DNA: TGTGCCACCAGCAGGGGACTAGCGGAAGAGACCCAGTACTTC; CDR3: CATSRGLAEETQYF
size: -; J: TRBJ2-3; D: TRBD2; V: TRBV2; DNA: TGTGCCAGCAGTGCCCCCCCACTAGCGCCTAGAGGTCCTGCCACAGATACGCAGTATTTT; CDR3: CASSAPPLAPRGPATDTQYF
size: -; J: TRBJ2-5; D: TRBD1; V: TRBV4-2; DNA: TGTGCCAGCAGCCAAGATACTCCGGACAGGGGCCACCCCCAGTACTTC; CDR3: CASSQDTPDRGHPQYF
size: few; J: TRBJ2-5; D: -; V: TRBV10-3; DNA: TGTGCCATCAGTGAGTCGACTGAAAGAGAGACCCAGTACTTC; CDR3: CAISESTERETQYF
size: -; J: TRBJ2-2; D: TRBD1; V: TRBV5-1; DNA: TGCGCCAGCAGCTTTTATAGGACAGGACGTGGGGCCGGGGAGCTGTTTTTT; CDR3: CASSFYRTGRGAGELFF
size: -; J: TRBJ2-1; D: TRBD2; V: TRBV28; DNA: TGTGCCAGCAGTTCCCAAGGACTAGCGCCTCGGGATGAGCAGTTCTTC; CDR3: CASSSQGLAPRDEQFF
size: -; J: TRBJ2-7; D: TRBD2; V: TRBV19; DNA: TGTGCCAGTAGTATAGAACCTAGCGGGAGCGTCGAGCAGTACTTC; CDR3: CASSIEPSGSVEQYF
size: -; J: TRBJ2-5; D: TRBD1; V: TRBV7-7; DNA: TGTGCTAGCAGCTTATCAACAGGGGGAGAGACCCAGTACTTC; CDR3: CASSLSTGGETQYF